Presented here are 7 T cell receptor beta chains from one specimen sequenced in a study of T cells in Graves' hyperthyroidism and ophthalmopathy. Researchers amplified the TCR beta CDR3 regions from RNA transcripts. When the TCR CDR3 underwent first-round RT-PCR, the HTBI primer set was used. TCRdb fed the multiplex PCR reads into MiXCR, producing one record per CDR3 protein. The sample lists around 690,000 distinct CDR3 sequences; 15% to 20% were seen once. The source material was blood. The receptors stem from a man aged 45-60 years with Graves' hyperthyroidism.

The rearrangement links TRBV28 to TRBJ1-5; no firm D call. CDR3 length: 15 amino acids. The V gene's germline CDR1 is MDHEN and CDR2 SYDVKM. The V gene lost 1 base and the J gene lost 0 bases, with 7 bases spanning the gap. In DNA form, the CDR3 reads TGTGCCAGCAGTTTATTATCAAATAGCAATCAGCCCCAGCATTTT. It is translated as CASSLLSNSNQPQHF.

This clonotype showed up many times. The V gene is TRBV7-8, the J gene TRBJ2-6; unclear D gene. The germline CDR1 and CDR2 sequences are SGHVS and FQNEAQ. With 5 bases removed from V and 1 base from J, the gap between germline ends came to 9 bases. This CDR3 has 15 amino acids. CDR3 protein: CASSPRVSGANVLTF. CDR3 nucleotide sequence: TGTGCCAGCAGCCCAAGGGTTTCTGGGGCCAACGTCCTGACTTTC.

Remarks on this clonotype: This sequence may be a read error, since a much larger clone differs from it by one base. The chain couples TRBV10-2 to TRBJ2-3; tentatively, D is TRBD2 (6 bases). Germline V gene data show CDR1 as WSHSY and CDR2 as SAAADI. V was clipped by 6 bases and J by 2 bases, with 15 bases between them. The CDR3 runs 15 residues. CDR3 DNA: TGCGCCAGCAGCAGGAGGGCCGTCCTCACAGATACGCAGTATTTT. Protein product: CASSRRAVLTDTQYF.

This clonotype was counted at least ten times. V is TRBV20-1 and J is TRBJ1-5; 7 bases map to TRBD1. V was pared by 3 bases and J by 7 bases, with 6 bases of the junction left unmatched. This CDR3 spans 13 amino acids. CDR1 and CDR2 from the germline V gene are DFQATT and SNEGSKA (reference sequence). The CDR3 is CSASEGARQPQHF. The CDR3 bases are TGCAGTGCTAGTGAGGGGGCGAGGCAGCCCCAGCATTTT.

This clonotype appeared a few times. J is TRBJ2-7 and V is TRBV4-1; 11 bases are shared with TRBD1. The ends lost 4 bases at V and 3 bases at J; junction bases unmatched: 8. The CDR3 loop spans 16 amino acids. Germline V gene sequence: CDR1 MGHRA, CDR2 YSYEKL. CDR3 sequence (DNA): TGCGCCAGCAGCCCCTCCCCAGGGACAGGGGGCTACGAGCAGTACTTC. Its protein is CASSPSPGTGGYEQYF.

The rearrangement links TRBV30 to TRBJ1-2; D might be TRBD1 (6 bases). Germline V lookup: CDR1 GTSNPN, CDR2 SVGIG (reference sequence). The CDR3 covers 15 residues. Trimming stripped 1 base from V and 4 bases from J, with 16 bases between. DNA of the CDR3: TGTGCCTGGAGTGCTTCACAGGGAGTCGGCTATGGCTACACCTTC. Encoded protein: CAWSASQGVGYGYTF.

The chain couples TRBV4-2 to TRBJ2-7; 10 nucleotides agree with TRBD2. V lost 0 bases and J lost 2; bases outside the gene matches: 4. Germline loops: CDR1 LGHNA, CDR2 YNFKEQ. The CDR3 spans 16 residues. CDR3 DNA: TGTGCCAGCAGCCAAGATCTTCTAGCGGGGGCCTACGAGCAGTACTTC. Amino acid sequence: CASSQDLLAGAYEQYF.